The next 2 T cell receptor beta chains were all read from a single sample in a study of blood T cell repertoires in COVID-19. Method: immunoSEQ multiplex PCR; TCRdb's copy keeps in-frame clones and lacks some. The table includes about 270,000 clones, approximately 89% detected once. The sample was PBMCs or T cells enriched from blood (not recorded which). Receptor source: a middle-aged man who had been exposed to COVID-19.

The chain is built from TRBV7-9 and TRBJ1-2; the match to TRBD1 covers 7 bases. CDR1 is SEHNR, CDR2 FQNEAQ, per germline (reference sequence). Germline trimming cut 3 bases from V and 8 bases from J; bases unmatched to any gene: 6. There are 13 residues in the CDR3. The CDR3 region is CASSLKGAQGYTF. Written as DNA, the CDR3 is TGTGCCAGCAGCTTGAAGGGGGCACAGGGCTACACCTTC.

This chain joins TRBV11-3 and TRBJ2-5, with TRBD2 identical over 7 bases. The length of the CDR3 is 14 residues. Germline V lookup: CDR1 SGHNT, CDR2 YENEEA. V was clipped by 5 bases and J by 3 bases; unmatched bases: 6. CDR3 in amino acids: CASSPNGLEETQYF. The CDR3 nucleotides read TGTGCCAGCAGCCCCAATGGACTAGAAGAGACCCAGTACTTC.